The 3 T cell receptor beta chains presented below share a single source sample, sequenced in a study of Ad26.COV2.S vaccination and SARS-CoV-2 variants. This table comes from immunoSEQ multiplex PCR, and its TCRdb copy is limited to in-frame clones, with some not included. The sample has 350,000 to 450,000 clones, approximately 90% seen once; the top ten hold 3.5% to 4.5%. The material was peripheral blood, obtained after recovery from COVID-19. The source of these receptors is a human donor who had recovered from COVID-19.

The chain couples TRBV11-2 to TRBJ2-3; TRBD1 might be the D (5 bases). Germline values: CDR1 SGHAT, CDR2 FQNNGV. Trimming pared 2 bases from V and 5 bases from J, leaving 8 bases between. This CDR3 is built from 13 residues. The CDR3 DNA follows: TGTGCCAGCAGCTTATCAAGGGGAGATACGCAGTATTTT. It translates to CASSLSRGDTQYF.

The J gene is TRBJ1-3, the V gene TRBV7-8; possible D gene TRBD1, 6 bases. Looked up from germline, CDR1 is SGHVS and CDR2 is FQNEAQ. Between the trimmed V and J ends, which lost 3 bases and 2 bases, there was a span of 8 bases. The CDR3 contains 14 residues. CDR3 DNA sequence: TGTGCCAGCAGCTTTGACAGGCCTGGAAACACCATATATTTT. Translating gives CASSFDRPGNTIYF.

This sequence joins TRBV5-4 and TRBJ1-2, with D uncertain. Per the germline V gene, CDR1 is SGHNT and CDR2 is YYREEE (reference sequence). V was pared by 0 bases and J by 4 bases, with 4 bases between. This CDR3 spans 12 amino acids. The DNA of the CDR3 is TGTGCCAGCAGCTTGGACAGCTATGGCTACACCTTC. It encodes CASSLDSYGYTF. Combining the CDR3 with reference TRBV5-4 and TRBJ1-2 gives the whole variable domain ETGVTQSPTHLIKTRGQQVTLRCSSQSGHNTVSWYQQALGQGPQFIFQYYREEENGRGNFPPRFSGLQFPNYSSELNVNALELDDSALYLCASSLDSYGYTFGSGTRLTVV.